A single T cell receptor (beta chain) is shown here with its context. The primer mix had 60 Vbeta and 13 Jbeta primers. Libraries were prepared by immunoSEQ multiplex PCR; TCRdb keeps only in-frame clonotypes and omits some of them. Of roughly 120,000 clones detected, 69% appear once; the ten largest clones hold approximately 5.5%. The data are from a study of cytomegalovirus exposure and HLA in healthy donors. What was sequenced was PBMCs. The origin of this receptor is a woman aged 65 to 85 in good health and CMV-seropositive.

CDR3 sequence (DNA): TGTGCCAGCAGCTTAGCGGTTCCTACGGGGAATGAGCAGTTCTTC. Translation gives CASSLAVPTGNEQFF. The gene calls are TRBV7-6 and TRBJ2-1, with TRBD2 as a possible D gene (5 bases). Germline CDR1 SGHVS, CDR2 FNYEAQ. V dropped 0 bases and J dropped 7 bases, with 13 bases sitting between them. This CDR3 is built from 15 residues.